This T cell receptor (beta chain) was obtained from a study of blood T cell repertoires in COVID-19. Repertoires were generated with immunoSEQ multiplex PCR, while TCRdb's copy carries only in-frame clones and drops some. The top ten hold around 6.3% of the sample, which has under 95,000 clones, over 80% seen once. Trimming cost V 3 bases and J 5 bases; bases outside gene matches: 5. Germline V gene lookup returns CDR1 SGHRS and CDR2 YFSETQ. This CDR3 contains 16 residues. The chain recombines TRBV5-1 with TRBJ2-3, with 14 bases matching TRBD2. The sample was peripheral blood. The receptor was derived from a woman between 45 and 60 years old with acute or convalescent COVID-19. CDR3 sequence (DNA): TGCGCCAGCAGCTCCCTGACTAGCGGGGGGGTAGATACGCAGTATTTT. It codes for CASSSLTSGGVDTQYF.